This section outlines one T cell receptor (beta chain) sequence together with its context. It was cDNA, reverse transcribed from extracted RNA, that served as the sequencing template. The protocol was immunoSEQ multiplex PCR, while the TCRdb copy is restricted to in-frame clones and leaves out a portion. Of roughly 250,000 clones listed, roughly 69% were seen once; the top ten hold approximately 1.2%. This record belongs to a study of CD8+ T cells in alopecia areata. On the study more broadly: In an open-label trial, patients got 5 to 10 mg tofacitinib twice daily.

The TCR was taken from a human donor with alopecia areata. The starting material was CD4+ T cells sorted from blood, obtained at week 0.

DNA of the CDR3: TGCGCCAGCAGCCAAGGGGAACTCAGGAACACTGAAGCTTTCTTT. Translating gives CASSQGELRNTEAFF. The chain uses TRBV4-3 and TRBJ1-1; D unclear. Looked up from germline, CDR1 is LGHNA and CDR2 is YSLEER. This CDR3 is built from 15 residues. V dropped 1 base and J dropped 1 base, with 10 bases sitting between them.